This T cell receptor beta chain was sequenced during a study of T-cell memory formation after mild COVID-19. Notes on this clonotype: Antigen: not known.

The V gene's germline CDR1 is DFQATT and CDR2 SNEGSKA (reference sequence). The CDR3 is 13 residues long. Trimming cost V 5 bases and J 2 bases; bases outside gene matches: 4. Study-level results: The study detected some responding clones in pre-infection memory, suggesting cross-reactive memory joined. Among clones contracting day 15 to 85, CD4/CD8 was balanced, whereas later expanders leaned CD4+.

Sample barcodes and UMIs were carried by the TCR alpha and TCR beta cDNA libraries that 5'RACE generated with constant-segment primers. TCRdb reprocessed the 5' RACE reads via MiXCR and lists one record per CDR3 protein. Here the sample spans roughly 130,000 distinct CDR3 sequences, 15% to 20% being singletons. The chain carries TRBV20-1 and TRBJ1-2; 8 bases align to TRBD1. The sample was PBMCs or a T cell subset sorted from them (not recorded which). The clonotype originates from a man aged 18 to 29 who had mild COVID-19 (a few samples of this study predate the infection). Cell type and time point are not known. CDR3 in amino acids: CSASGQGNYGYTF. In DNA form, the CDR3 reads TGCAGTGCTTCCGGACAGGGCAACTATGGCTACACCTTC.